This T cell receptor (beta chain) was captured by sequencing in a study of tumor-infiltrating lymphocytes in primary liver carcinoma. At the level of the study: Spanning 30 to 69 years of age, the patients were men and women. Samples returned roughly 3.5 to 7.13 million productive TCRbeta reads each. Read depth did not differ significantly between tissue types.

For this clonotype: Its ends do not fully match the called genes, so a read error is possible.

TCR beta cDNA was made from 500 ng total RNA with a constant-region primer. A slightly modified ARM-PCR protocol with three nested multiplex PCR rounds produced these TCR beta libraries. TCRdb independently ran MiXCR on the multiplex PCR reads; one entry per CDR3 protein. The sample has fewer than 400,000 distinct CDR3 sequences; 55% to 65% are singletons. Extraction also yielded germline DNA, while blood RNA was obtained from unsorted whole blood. Sample: peripheral blood. The receptor was isolated from a man aged 40-50 years with primary liver carcinoma and hepatitis B virus infection.

This CDR3 reads CTSSQDYGLYVQYF. The CDR3 bases are TGCACCAGCAGCCAAGATTACGGCCTCTACGTGCAGTACTTC. The chain combines TRBV4-1 with TRBJ2-7; no clear D. The CDR3 length is 14 residues. CDR1 is MGHRA and CDR2 is YSYEKL in the germline V gene.